These T cell receptor beta chains were read from a single sample in a study of blood T cells in healthy people across ages. TCRdb reprocessed the 5' RACE reads via MiXCR and lists one record per CDR3 protein. The top ten hold about 20% of the sample, which has 700,000 to 950,000 distinct CDR3 sequences, roughly 60% seen once. Input material: blood. These receptors all stem from a man aged 25 to 45 in good health. Both conserved end residues are part of each CDR3. Fields, in order: CDR3 length, clone size, D gene, J gene, V gene, CDR3 DNA, CDR3 protein. A D gene is named only where the DNA matches it firmly. The listing skips clone size in some rows; elsewhere it reads once, few, many or a size class.

16 | . | . | TRBJ1-6 | TRBV7-2 | TGTGCCGGCACCTCAGGAGGGGGTGGGCAGACTTCACCCCTCCACTTT | CAGTSGGGGQTSPLHF
18 | . | . | TRBJ1-2 | TRBV10-3 | TGTGCCATCAGTGCTTCCCTACCCGTTAGGGTTCGGTACTATGGCTACACCTTC | CAISASLPVRVRYYGYTF
20 | . | TRBD2 | TRBJ2-5 | TRBV6-4 | TGTGCCAGCAGTTTATCGAACCCCGGGACTAGCGGGATTGGGCAAGAGACCCAGTACTTC | CASSLSNPGTSGIGQETQYF
14 | . | . | TRBJ2-5 | TRBV7-9 | TGTGCCAGCAGCTTAGATCTAAGCCGAGAGACCCAGTACTTC | CASSLDLSRETQYF
16 | . | TRBD2 | TRBJ2-5 | TRBV9 | TGTGCCAGCAGCGTAGTAAGTAGCGGGCTCCAAGAGACCCAGTACTTC | CASSVVSSGLQETQYF
18 | few | TRBD2 | TRBJ2-3 | TRBV12-5 | TGTGCTAGTGGTTTGGCCACGGGGGGGTTGTACGTGACAGATACGCAGTATTTT | CASGLATGGLYVTDTQYF
14 | . | . | TRBJ2-5 | TRBV21-1 | TGTGCCAGCCCCAAGGACGTCGTCCAAGAGACCCAGTACTTC | CASPKDVVQETQYF
12 | few | . | TRBJ1-2 | TRBV30 | TGTGCCTGGAACCCGGGGGCGGGAGGCTACACCTTC | CAWNPGAGGYTF
13 | few | . | TRBJ2-3 | TRBV7-2 | TGTGCCAGCAGCCCGACGGGCGCAGATACGCAGTATTTT | CASSPTGADTQYF
16 | . | . | TRBJ2-2 | TRBV3-1 | TGTGCCAGCAGCCGGACGCTCGCCTCGAACACCGGGGAGCTGTTTTTT | CASSRTLASNTGELFF
14 | . | . | TRBJ2-1 | TRBV15 | TGTGCCACCAGCAGACCCCCTATCGAGGATGAGCAGTTCTTC | CATSRPPIEDEQFF
11 | . | . | TRBJ2-7 | TRBV28 | TGTGCCGCGGGGGCCTCCTACGAGCAGTACTTC | CAAGASYEQYF
14 | . | TRBD1 | TRBJ2-5 | TRBV12-3/TRBV12-4 | TGTGCCAGCAGTCGACAGGGGGAATTAGGGACCCAGTACTTC | CASSRQGELGTQYF
14 | . | . | TRBJ2-1 | TRBV4-3 | TGCGCCAGCAGCCAAGAGCCCAAGTACAATGAGCAGTTCTTC | CASSQEPKYNEQFF
13 | . | . | TRBJ1-2 | TRBV11-1 | TGTGCCAGCAGCAATCAGGGACCCGGCGGCTACACCTTC | CASSNQGPGGYTF
16 | few | TRBD2 | TRBJ2-1 | TRBV27 | TGTGCCAGCAGTAACATCGGGACTAGCCGGGACAATGAGCAGTTCTTC | CASSNIGTSRDNEQFF
15 | . | . | TRBJ2-1 | TRBV7-2 | TGTGCCAGCAGCTTACATGGGGGAGGCGACTACGAGCAGTTCTTC | CASSLHGGGDYEQFF